This T cell receptor beta chain was observed in a study of shared clonotypes between healthy human individuals. The wider study: Those who served as donors were a couple of women and three men between the ages of 18 and 49. Three CD4 naive, three CD4 memory, two CD8 naive and one CD8 memory plate were used per donor.

This clone has just one count. Each subset's genomic DNA was shared equally among a number of immunoSEQ plates. The assay was immunoSEQ multiplex PCR, and TCRdb's table has in-frame clones only and misses some. The sample has over 1.4 million clones; around 97% are singletons. The sequence derives from a man aged 25-45 years in good health. The sequenced sample consisted of naive CD4+ T cells sorted from blood. As to subset: CD45RA+ positively selected.

The CDR3 DNA sequence: TGTGCCAGCAGTCCTCATGGCTACACCTTC. Translating gives CASSPHGYTF. The J gene is TRBJ1-2, the V gene TRBV6-1; D call uncertain. This CDR3 region has 10 residues. Germline V gene data show CDR1 as MNHNS and CDR2 as SASEGT. The V gene lost 5 bases and the J gene lost 6 bases, with 4 bases spanning the gap.